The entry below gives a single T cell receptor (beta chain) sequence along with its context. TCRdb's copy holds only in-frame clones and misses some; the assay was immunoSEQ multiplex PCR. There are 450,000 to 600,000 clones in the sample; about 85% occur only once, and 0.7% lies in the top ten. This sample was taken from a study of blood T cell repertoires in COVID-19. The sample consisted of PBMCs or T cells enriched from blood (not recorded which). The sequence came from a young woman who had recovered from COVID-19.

CDR3 in amino acids: CASSYREGGREQYF. The CDR3 nucleotides are TGTGCCAGCAGTTACCGGGAAGGGGGTCGCGAGCAGTACTTC. V is TRBV6-5 and J is TRBJ2-7; possibly TRBD1 for D (6 bases). V was trimmed by 2 bases and J by 6 bases, leaving 14 bases between them. The CDR3 is 14 amino acids. CDR1 MNHEY and CDR2 SVGAGI come from the germline V gene.